The 25 T cell receptor beta chains in this list originate from one sample, sequenced in a study of blood T cell repertoires in COVID-19. Generated by immunoSEQ multiplex PCR, the TCRdb table keeps only in-frame clones and is missing some. The sample yields about 47,000 clones, approximately 84% seen once. Material: peripheral blood. The source is a man aged 45 to 65 with acute or convalescent COVID-19.

This rearrangement joins TRBV15 to TRBJ1-6, with D possibly TRBD1 on 6 matching bases. Germline loops: CDR1 LNHNV, CDR2 YYDKDF (reference sequence). There are 13 residues in the CDR3. V was cut by 9 bases and J by 4 bases, with 10 bases left in between. The CDR3, as DNA: TGTGCCACTAGGACAGCATATAATTCACCCCTCCACTTT. Amino acid sequence: CATRTAYNSPLHF.

The chain combines TRBV20-1 with TRBJ1-4; D is perhaps TRBD1 (6 bases). Germline assignment: CDR1 DFQATT and CDR2 SNEGSKA (reference sequence). V was trimmed by 3 bases and J by 7 bases, leaving 12 bases between them. This CDR3 is 13 amino acids long. CDR3 in DNA: TGCAGTGCTAGTACAGGGCGCGGTGAAAAACTGTTTTTT. Residues: CSASTGRGEKLFF.

This clone appeared once. The chain combines TRBV19 with TRBJ2-3, with TRBD2 matching 7 bases. Germline CDR1 LNHDA, CDR2 SQIVND (reference sequence). J gave up 2 bases and V 7 bases, and 12 bases lay outside the gene matches. This CDR3 has 16 residues. The CDR3 DNA is TGTGCCAGTACTCCCGGGGTAGCGGGCAACACAGATACGCAGTATTTT. Translated, it gives CASTPGVAGNTDTQYF.

This chain links TRBV24-1 with TRBJ1-2; D may be TRBD1 (6 bases). CDR3 length equals 13 residues. The ends were cut back, 4 bases at V and 2 bases at J, with 7 bases in the middle. Germline V gene sequence: CDR1 KGHDR, CDR2 SFDVKD. The CDR3 loop is CATSDTGNYGYTF. The CDR3 region has the DNA TGTGCCACCAGTGACACAGGGAACTATGGCTACACCTTC.

The gene calls are TRBV5-1 and TRBJ2-7; 11 nucleotides match TRBD2. The ends lost 4 bases at V and 2 bases at J; junction bases unmatched: 8. Germline loops: CDR1 SGHRS, CDR2 YFSETQ. CDR3 size: 16 residues. In nucleotides, the CDR3 is TGCGCCAGCAGCCGAGGACTAGCGGGTGACACCTACGAGCAGTACTTC. It codes for CASSRGLAGDTYEQYF.

The V call is TRBV24-1, the J call TRBJ2-1, with 10 bases lining up with TRBD1. The junction had 7 bases not matched to a gene; V was cut back by 1 base and J by 8 bases. The CDR3 contains 16 residues. From germline, CDR1 is KGHDR and CDR2 SFDVKD. CDR3 bases: TGTGCCACCAGTGATTTAGGGGACAGGGGTCTCCATGAGCAGTTCTTC. It encodes CATSDLGDRGLHEQFF.

V is TRBV27 and J is TRBJ1-2; 7 bases are a match to TRBD1. V shed 6 bases, J shed 0 bases, and the junction held 7 bases outside the gene matches. The germline gives CDR1 MNHEY, CDR2 SMNVEV (reference sequence). The CDR3 spans 15 residues. CDR3 region: CASRLQGLANYGYTF. The CDR3 nucleotides read TGTGCCAGCAGGCTACAGGGGTTAGCTAACTATGGCTACACCTTC.

The chain carries TRBV18 and TRBJ1-6; D call uncertain. From germline, CDR1 is KGHSH and CDR2 LQKENI. Trimming cost V 5 bases and J 4 bases, with 12 bases left between them. This CDR3 contains 15 residues. CDR3 DNA sequence: TGTGCCAGCTCAGTCGGAGAACATTATAATTCACCCCTCCACTTT. Protein product: CASSVGEHYNSPLHF.

The chain joins TRBV28 to TRBJ2-7; 9 bases agree with TRBD2. This CDR3 has 14 residues. J lost 5 bases, V lost 5 bases, and 7 bases had no gene match. Germline CDR1 and CDR2: MDHEN and SYDVKM. This CDR3 reads CASSLGLAGDEQYF. The CDR3 DNA follows: TGTGCCAGCAGTCTGGGACTAGCAGGGGACGAGCAGTACTTC.

This sequence joins TRBV7-6 and TRBJ2-7; D gene unclear. V shed 2 bases and J shed 5 bases, with 16 bases lying between them. CDR1 is SGHVS, CDR2 FNYEAQ, per germline. The CDR3 consists of 15 residues. CDR3: CASSLKPTQPNEQYF. The CDR3 bases are TGTGCCAGCAGCTTAAAGCCAACACAGCCCAACGAGCAGTACTTC. The complete variable domain, with remaining parts taken from reference TRBV7-6 and TRBJ2-7, reads GAGVSQSPRYKVTKRGQDVALRCDPISGHVSLYWYRQALGQGPEFLTYFNYEAQQDKSGLPNDRFSAERPEGSISTLTIQRTEQRDSAMYRCASSLKPTQPNEQYFGPGTRLTVT.

The chain is built from TRBV5-8 and TRBJ2-2; TRBD2 matches at 7 bases. Germline V gene data show CDR1 as SGHTS and CDR2 as YDEGEE. This CDR3 spans 15 amino acids. V was clipped by 4 bases and J by 3 bases; unmatched bases: 6. This chain's CDR3 is CASSVSSGYTGELFF. The CDR3 DNA reads as TGTGCCAGCAGCGTATCTAGCGGCTACACCGGGGAGCTGTTTTTT. The full variable domain, completed using reference TRBV5-8 and TRBJ2-2, is EAGVTQSPTHLIKTRGQQATLRCSPISGHTSVYWYQQALGLGLQFLLWYDEGEERNRGNFPPRFSGRQFPNYSSELNVNALELEDSALYLCASSVSSGYTGELFFGEGSRLTVL.

V usage is TRBV3-1 (or the pseudogene TRBV3-2) and J usage is TRBJ1-2; 8 nucleotides match TRBD1. Germline V gene lookup returns CDR1 LGHDT and CDR2 YNNKEL (reference sequence). The CDR3 covers 13 residues. The V gene end was trimmed by 6 bases and the J gene end by 8 bases; junction bases not matched to a gene: 8. CDR3 amino acids: CASSRQGRGGYTF. The CDR3 bases are TGTGCCAGCAGTCGACAGGGGAGGGGAGGCTACACCTTC.

V usage is TRBV24-1 and J usage is TRBJ2-5, with TRBD1 matching 7 bases. Germline V gives CDR1 KGHDR, CDR2 SFDVKD. This CDR3 region has 13 residues. The V and J ends lost 7 bases and 4 bases, in that order; junction bases with no gene match: 5. This chain's CDR3 is CATRTAGGETQYF. DNA for the CDR3: TGTGCCACCAGAACGGCAGGGGGAGAGACCCAGTACTTC.

The V gene is TRBV7-9, the J gene TRBJ1-2; D gene ambiguous. With 4 bases removed from V and 2 bases from J, the gap between germline ends came to 11 bases. Germline-derived CDR1 and CDR2 are SEHNR and FQNEAQ (reference sequence). The CDR3 runs 14 residues. The CDR3 spells CASSSPGGNYGYTF. CDR3 coding DNA: TGTGCCAGCAGCTCCCCGGGAGGGAACTATGGCTACACCTTC.

The chain has TRBV19 and TRBJ2-2, with 9 bases identical to TRBD2. The CDR3 extends over 18 amino acids. V dropped 2 bases and J dropped 1; count of bases not matched to a gene: 8. Germline CDR1 is LNHDA and CDR2 is SQIVND (reference sequence). The CDR3 spells CASSIRRGLAENTGELFF. CDR3 nucleotides: TGTGCCAGTAGTATAAGGCGGGGACTAGCCGAGAACACCGGGGAGCTGTTTTTT. Full variable domain (outside the CDR3, taken from reference TRBV19 and TRBJ2-2): DGGITQSPKYLFRKEGQNVTLSCEQNLNHDAMYWYRQDPGQGLRLIYYSQIVNDFQKGDIAEGYSVSREKKESFPLTVTSAQKNPTAFYLCASSIRRGLAENTGELFFGEGSRLTVL.

The V gene is TRBV5-1, the J gene TRBJ2-7; TRBD1 matches 10 bases. The germline CDR1 and CDR2 sequences are SGHRS and YFSETQ. V lost 3 bases and J lost 4; bases outside the gene matches: 4. CDR3 size: 14 residues. Here the CDR3 reads CASSWGQGKYEQYF. The CDR3 DNA sequence: TGCGCCAGCAGCTGGGGACAGGGGAAGTACGAGCAGTACTTC. Full variable domain (missing parts from reference TRBV5-1 and TRBJ2-7): KAGVTQTPRYLIKTRGQQVTLSCSPISGHRSVSWYQQTPGQGLQFLFEYFSETQRNKGNFPGRFSGRQFSNSRSEMNVSTLELGDSALYLCASSWGQGKYEQYFGPGTRLTVT.

This rearrangement joins TRBV27 to TRBJ2-3, with 9 bases identical to TRBD2. This CDR3 contains 15 residues. J was trimmed by 2 bases and V by 5 bases; bases with no gene match: 5. Germline lookup yields CDR1 MNHEY and CDR2 SMNVEV (reference sequence). For the CDR3, the DNA is TGTGCCAGCAGTCTGGGACTAGCACTCACAGATACGCAGTATTTT. This sequence encodes CASSLGLALTDTQYF.

The V gene is TRBV13, the J gene TRBJ2-5, with D possibly being TRBD2 (6 bases). Between the trimmed V and J ends, which lost 0 bases and 7 bases, there was a span of 9 bases. This CDR3 comprises 13 residues. Germline V gene data show CDR1 as PRHDT and CDR2 as FYEKMQ (reference sequence). The CDR3 nucleotides read TGTGCCAGCAGCTTAGGGGTGGGGGGGACCCAGTACTTC. This codes for CASSLGVGGTQYF.

This clone is a singleton in its sample. The chain is built from TRBV5-1 and TRBJ2-7; weak D call: TRBD2 (6 bases). V dropped 4 bases and J dropped 6 bases, with 20 bases sitting between them. The CDR3 has 15 residues. Germline V gene lookup returns CDR1 SGHRS and CDR2 YFSETQ. CDR3 amino acids: CASSPRGASEGEQYF. The DNA for the CDR3 is TGCGCCAGCAGCCCCCGTGGGGCTAGCGAGGGCGAGCAGTACTTC. Drawing the rest from reference TRBV5-1 and TRBJ2-7, the complete variable domain is KAGVTQTPRYLIKTRGQQVTLSCSPISGHRSVSWYQQTPGQGLQFLFEYFSETQRNKGNFPGRFSGRQFSNSRSEMNVSTLELGDSALYLCASSPRGASEGEQYFGPGTRLTVT.

The rearrangement joins TRBV29-1 to TRBJ1-1, with 10 bases aligning to TRBD1. In germline, CDR1 is SQVTM, CDR2 ANQGSEA. The CDR3 extends over 13 amino acids. Trimming cost V 4 bases and J 7 bases; bases outside gene matches: 6. DNA of the CDR3: TGCAGCGTTGCCGGGACAGGGGAGATTGAAGCTTTCTTT. Translation gives CSVAGTGEIEAFF.

The chain links TRBV5-8 to TRBJ1-1; 10 positions match TRBD1. Germline loops: CDR1 SGHTS, CDR2 YDEGEE. This CDR3 is 14 amino acids long. J gave up 3 bases and V 4 bases, and 3 bases lay outside the gene matches. The CDR3, as DNA: TGTGCCAGCAGCGGGGACAGGGGAGACACTGAAGCTTTCTTT. Translating it yields CASSGDRGDTEAFF.

The J gene is TRBJ1-6, the V gene TRBV7-5; TRBD1 is taken as the D call from the table, unchecked against the DNA. TRBV7-5 is a pseudogene segment. The CDR3 covers 14 residues. The CDR3 DNA reads as TGTGTCAGAAGCTTAGACAGGGCTAATTCACCCCTCCACTTT. Its translation is CVRSLDRANSPLHF.

The CDR3 coding sequence is TGTGCCAGCAGCTTAGGGGGACAGCAAGAGACCCAGTACTTC. Translation: CASSLGGQQETQYF. The chain joins TRBV7-7 to TRBJ2-5; TRBD1 aligns across 7 bases. CDR1 and CDR2 (germline): SSHAT, FNYEAQ (reference sequence). With 1 base clipped from V and 2 bases from J, the junction kept 1 base outside the gene matches. The CDR3 loop spans 14 amino acids.

The genes are TRBV19 and TRBJ2-7; TRBD1 might be the D (6 bases). Looked up from germline, CDR1 is LNHDA and CDR2 is SQIVND (reference sequence). The V and J ends lost 6 bases and 0 bases respectively, with 15 bases between them. The CDR3 length is 15 residues. The CDR3 protein is CASSPTYRASYEQYF. The CDR3, as DNA: TGTGCCAGTAGCCCAACCTACAGGGCCTCCTACGAGCAGTACTTC.

The chain is built from TRBV5-6 and TRBJ1-2; the D is unclear. The V end was cut by 3 bases, the J end by 4 bases, with 13 bases between. The germline CDR1 and CDR2 sequences are SGHDT and YYEEEE. The CDR3 covers 14 residues. The CDR3 is CASSSHLSVYGYTF. Here the CDR3 DNA reads TGTGCCAGCAGCTCCCACCTCTCAGTCTATGGCTACACCTTC.